This T cell receptor (beta chain) was captured by sequencing in a study of early T cells in non-severe SARS-CoV-2 infection. About the study: Sequenced material consisted of bulk RNA (from unsorted whole blood), and chains were unpaired.

This clonotype was found a few times. Antigen: not known. Attachment of unique molecular identifiers to individual cDNA molecules was performed. A single record per CDR3 protein comes from TCRdb applying MiXCR to the 5' RACE reads. The sample consists of approximately 50,000 distinct CDR3 sequences, roughly 10% of them appearing once. CDR1 and CDR2 (germline): SGHTA, FQGNSA. Trimming shortened V by 1 base and J by 3 bases, and 10 bases separated the two germline ends. This CDR3 has 14 residues. Overall study results and limits: VDJdb matching, biased toward anti-spike CD8 responses, missed private and CD4 specificities.

This clonotype was obtained from an adult who was a healthcare worker with PCR-confirmed SARS-CoV-2 infection or an uninfected control (not recorded which). The chain employs TRBV7-2 and TRBJ2-7; the D is unclear. Sample: whole blood. DNA for the CDR3: TGTGCCAGCAGCTTAGTCGCCAGCCTCTACGAGCAGTACTTC. Translated: CASSLVASLYEQYF.